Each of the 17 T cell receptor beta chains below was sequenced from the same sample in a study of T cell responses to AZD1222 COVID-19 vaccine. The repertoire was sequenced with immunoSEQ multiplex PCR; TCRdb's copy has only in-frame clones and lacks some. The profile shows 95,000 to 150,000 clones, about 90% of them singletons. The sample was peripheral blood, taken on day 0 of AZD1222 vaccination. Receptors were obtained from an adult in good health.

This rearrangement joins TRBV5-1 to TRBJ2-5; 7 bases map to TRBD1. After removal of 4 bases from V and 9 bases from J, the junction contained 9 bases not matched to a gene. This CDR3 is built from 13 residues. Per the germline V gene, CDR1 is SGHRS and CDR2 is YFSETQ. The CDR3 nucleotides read TGCGCCAGCAGCCCAACAGGGGAAGGAGCCCAGTACTTC. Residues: CASSPTGEGAQYF.

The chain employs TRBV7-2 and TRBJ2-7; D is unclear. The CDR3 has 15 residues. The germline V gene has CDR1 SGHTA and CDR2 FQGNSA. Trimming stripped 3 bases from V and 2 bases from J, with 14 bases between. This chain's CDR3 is CASSFSSTSPYEQYF. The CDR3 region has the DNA TGTGCCAGCAGCTTTTCTTCCACTTCCCCCTACGAGCAGTACTTC.

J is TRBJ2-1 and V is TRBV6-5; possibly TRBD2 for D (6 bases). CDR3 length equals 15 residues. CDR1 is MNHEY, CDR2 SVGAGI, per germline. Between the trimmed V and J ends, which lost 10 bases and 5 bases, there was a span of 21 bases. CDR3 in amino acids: CATILAVNAHNEQFF. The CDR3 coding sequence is TGTGCCACCATATTAGCGGTAAACGCCCACAATGAGCAGTTCTTC.

In DNA form, the CDR3 reads TGTGCCAGCAGTTACTCGTCTAGCGGGGGTCAAGAGACCCAGTACTTC. Protein sequence: CASSYSSSGGQETQYF. This chain uses TRBV6-2 or TRBV6-3 with TRBJ2-5; TRBD2 aligns across 10 bases. CDR3 size: 16 residues. The V segment lost 0 bases and the J segment 2 bases; nucleotides outside the gene matches: 3. CDR1 is MNHEY and CDR2 is SVGEGT in the germline V gene.

Here the CDR3 DNA reads TGCGCCAGCAGCCAAGGTCGGTATTCCTACAATGAGCAGTTCTTC. Protein sequence: CASSQGRYSYNEQFF. V is TRBV4-3 and J is TRBJ2-1; D unclear. V was cut by 1 base and J by 1 base, with 8 bases left in between. CDR1 LGHNA and CDR2 YSLEER come from the germline V gene. CDR3 size: 15 residues.

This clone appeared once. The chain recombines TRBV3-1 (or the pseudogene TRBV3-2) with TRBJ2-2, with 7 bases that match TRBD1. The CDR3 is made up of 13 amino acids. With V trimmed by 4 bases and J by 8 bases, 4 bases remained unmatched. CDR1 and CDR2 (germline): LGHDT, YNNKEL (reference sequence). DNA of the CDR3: TGTGCCAGCAGCCCCACAGGGGTGGGGGAGCTGTTTTTT. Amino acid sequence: CASSPTGVGELFF.

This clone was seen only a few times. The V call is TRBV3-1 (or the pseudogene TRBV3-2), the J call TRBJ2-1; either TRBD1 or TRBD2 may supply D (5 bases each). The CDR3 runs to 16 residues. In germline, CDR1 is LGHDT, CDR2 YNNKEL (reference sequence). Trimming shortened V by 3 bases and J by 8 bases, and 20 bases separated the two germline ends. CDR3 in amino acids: CASSHARDPRGDEQFF. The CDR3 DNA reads TGTGCCAGCAGCCACGCCCGGGACCCGAGGGGCGATGAGCAGTTCTTC.

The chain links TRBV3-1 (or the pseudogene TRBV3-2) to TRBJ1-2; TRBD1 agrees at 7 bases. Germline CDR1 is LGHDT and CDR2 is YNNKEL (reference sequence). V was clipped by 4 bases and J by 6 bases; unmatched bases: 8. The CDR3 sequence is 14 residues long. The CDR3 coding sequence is TGTGCCAGCAGCCGCGGGAGAACAGGGGATGGCTACACCTTC. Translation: CASSRGRTGDGYTF.

In nucleotides, the CDR3 is TGTGCCATCGCGGGTATCTCCTACAATGAGCAGTTCTTC. This codes for CAIAGISYNEQFF. This rearrangement joins TRBV10-3 to TRBJ2-1, with D possibly matching TRBD2 (5 bases). The CDR3 contains 13 residues. The V and J ends lost 8 bases and 0 bases respectively, with 8 bases between them. Germline-derived CDR1 and CDR2 are ENHRY and SYGVKD.

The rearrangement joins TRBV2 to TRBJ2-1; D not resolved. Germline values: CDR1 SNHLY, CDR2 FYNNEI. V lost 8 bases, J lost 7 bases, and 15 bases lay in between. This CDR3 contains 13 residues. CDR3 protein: CASARFGYNEQFF. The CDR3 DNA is TGTGCCAGCGCCCGGTTCGGTTATAATGAGCAGTTCTTC.

Here the CDR3 DNA reads TGTGCCAGCAGCTTAAGGTCAGGGAACTATGGCTACACCTTC. Amino acid sequence: CASSLRSGNYGYTF. The J gene is TRBJ1-2, the V gene TRBV7-2, with D perhaps TRBD1 (5 bases). CDR3 length equals 14 residues. V was trimmed by 2 bases and J by 2 bases, leaving 9 bases between them. Germline CDR1 reads SGHTA; CDR2 reads FQGNSA.

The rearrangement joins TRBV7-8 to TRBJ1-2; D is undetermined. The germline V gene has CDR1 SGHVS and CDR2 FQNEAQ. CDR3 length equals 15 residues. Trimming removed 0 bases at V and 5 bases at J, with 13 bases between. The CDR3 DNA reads TGTGCCAGCAGCTTAGCTCCAGAATTCCGGTATGGCTACACCTTC. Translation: CASSLAPEFRYGYTF.

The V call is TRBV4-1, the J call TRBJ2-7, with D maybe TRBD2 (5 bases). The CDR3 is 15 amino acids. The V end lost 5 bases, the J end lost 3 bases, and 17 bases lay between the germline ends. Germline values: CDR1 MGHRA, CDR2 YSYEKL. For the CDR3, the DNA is TGCGCCAGCAGCGAACAACTAGGGCGAGTCTACGAGCAGTACTTC. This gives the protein CASSEQLGRVYEQYF.

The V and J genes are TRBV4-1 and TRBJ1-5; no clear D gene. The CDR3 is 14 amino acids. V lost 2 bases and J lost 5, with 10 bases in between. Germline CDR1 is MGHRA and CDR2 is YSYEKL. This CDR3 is CASSQRLEDQPQHF. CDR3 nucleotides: TGCGCCAGCAGCCAACGTCTAGAGGATCAGCCCCAGCATTTT.

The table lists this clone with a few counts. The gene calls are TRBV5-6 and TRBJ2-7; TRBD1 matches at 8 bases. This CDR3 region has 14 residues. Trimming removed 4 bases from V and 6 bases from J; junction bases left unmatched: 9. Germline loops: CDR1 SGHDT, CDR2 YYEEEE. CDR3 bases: TGTGCCAGCAGCCTGGACAGGGTTGGCCGCGAGCAGTACTTC. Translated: CASSLDRVGREQYF.

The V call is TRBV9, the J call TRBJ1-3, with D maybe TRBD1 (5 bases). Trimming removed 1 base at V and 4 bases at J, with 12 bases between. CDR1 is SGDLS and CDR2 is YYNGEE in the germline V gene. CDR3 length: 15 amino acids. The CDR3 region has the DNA TGTGCCAGCAGCGTAATCGGGGCGGGGGGAAACACCATATATTTT. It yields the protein CASSVIGAGGNTIYF.

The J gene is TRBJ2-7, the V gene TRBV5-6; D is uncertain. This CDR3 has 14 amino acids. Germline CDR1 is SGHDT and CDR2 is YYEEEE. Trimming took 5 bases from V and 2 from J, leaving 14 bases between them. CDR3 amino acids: CASSPGWKTYEQYF. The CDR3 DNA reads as TGTGCCAGCAGTCCTGGGTGGAAAACCTACGAGCAGTACTTC.